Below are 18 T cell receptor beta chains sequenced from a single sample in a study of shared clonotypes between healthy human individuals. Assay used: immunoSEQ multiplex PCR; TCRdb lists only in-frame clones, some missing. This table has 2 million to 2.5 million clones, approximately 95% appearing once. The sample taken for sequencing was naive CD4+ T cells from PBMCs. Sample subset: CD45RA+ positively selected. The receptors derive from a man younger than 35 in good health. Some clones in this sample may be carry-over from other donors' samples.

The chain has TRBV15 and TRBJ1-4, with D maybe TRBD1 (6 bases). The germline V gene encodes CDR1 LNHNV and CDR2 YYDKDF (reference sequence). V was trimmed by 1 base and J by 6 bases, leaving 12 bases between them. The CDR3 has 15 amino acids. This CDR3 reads CATSRVGRGDEKLFF. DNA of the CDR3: TGTGCCACCAGCAGAGTAGGCAGGGGAGATGAAAAACTGTTTTTT.

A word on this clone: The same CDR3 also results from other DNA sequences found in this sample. CDR3 sequence: CAISPDSMNTEAFF. The DNA for the CDR3 is TGTGCCATCAGCCCAGACAGCATGAACACTGAAGCTTTCTTT. The rearrangement links TRBV10-3 to TRBJ1-1, with a possible D match to TRBD1 (5 bases). Germline CDR1 and CDR2: ENHRY and SYGVKD. The CDR3 runs to 14 residues. The germline V and J ends were trimmed by 6 bases and 0 bases, with 11 bases remaining between them.

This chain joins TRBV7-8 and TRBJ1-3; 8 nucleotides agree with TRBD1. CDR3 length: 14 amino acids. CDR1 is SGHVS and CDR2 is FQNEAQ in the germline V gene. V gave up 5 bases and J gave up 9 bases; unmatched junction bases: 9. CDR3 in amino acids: CASSTQGAGGTIYF. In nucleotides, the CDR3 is TGTGCCAGCAGCACCCAGGGGGCAGGCGGCACCATATATTTT.

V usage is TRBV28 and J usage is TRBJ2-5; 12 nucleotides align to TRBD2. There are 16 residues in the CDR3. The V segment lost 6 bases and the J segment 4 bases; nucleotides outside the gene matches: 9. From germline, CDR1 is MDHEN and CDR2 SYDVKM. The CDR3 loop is CASSETSGSLRETQYF. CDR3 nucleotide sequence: TGTGCCAGCAGCGAGACTAGCGGGAGTCTGCGAGAGACCCAGTACTTC.

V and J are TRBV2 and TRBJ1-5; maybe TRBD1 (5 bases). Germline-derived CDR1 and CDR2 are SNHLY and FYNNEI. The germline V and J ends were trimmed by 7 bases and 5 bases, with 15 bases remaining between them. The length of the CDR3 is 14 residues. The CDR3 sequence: CASTVFGGDQPQHF. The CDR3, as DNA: TGTGCCAGCACCGTTTTCGGGGGGGATCAGCCCCAGCATTTT.

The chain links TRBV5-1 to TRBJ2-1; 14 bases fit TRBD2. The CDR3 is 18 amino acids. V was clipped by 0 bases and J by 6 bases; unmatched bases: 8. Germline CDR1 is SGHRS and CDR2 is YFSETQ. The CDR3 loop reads CASSLVPTSGRGGNEQFF. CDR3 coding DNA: TGCGCCAGCAGCTTGGTACCGACTAGCGGGAGGGGTGGCAATGAGCAGTTCTTC.

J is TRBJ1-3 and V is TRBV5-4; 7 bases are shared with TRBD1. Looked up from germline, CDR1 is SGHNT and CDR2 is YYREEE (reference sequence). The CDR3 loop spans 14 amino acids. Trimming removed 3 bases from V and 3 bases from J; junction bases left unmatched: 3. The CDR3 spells CASSSRQGGNTIYF. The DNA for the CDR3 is TGTGCCAGCAGCTCTAGACAGGGTGGAAACACCATATATTTT.

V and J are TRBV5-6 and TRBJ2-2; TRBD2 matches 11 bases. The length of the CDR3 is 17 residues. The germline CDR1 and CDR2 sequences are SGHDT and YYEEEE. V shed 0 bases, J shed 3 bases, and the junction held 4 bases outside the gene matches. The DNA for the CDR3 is TGTGCCAGCAGCTTGGGGACTAGCGGGTTATACACCGGGGAGCTGTTTTTT. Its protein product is CASSLGTSGLYTGELFF.

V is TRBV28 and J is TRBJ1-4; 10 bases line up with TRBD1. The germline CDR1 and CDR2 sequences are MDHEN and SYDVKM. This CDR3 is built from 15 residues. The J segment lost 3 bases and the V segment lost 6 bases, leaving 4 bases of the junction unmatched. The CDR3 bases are TGTGCCAGCAGATCCGGACAGGGGGCTAATGAAAAACTGTTTTTT. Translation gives CASRSGQGANEKLFF.

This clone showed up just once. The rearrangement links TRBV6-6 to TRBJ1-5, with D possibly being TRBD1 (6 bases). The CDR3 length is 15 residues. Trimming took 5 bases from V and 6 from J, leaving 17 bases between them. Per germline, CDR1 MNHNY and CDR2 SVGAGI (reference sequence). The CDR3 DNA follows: TGTGCCAGCAGTCGCTCGGGGGTAGGGGGTCAGCCCCAGCATTTT. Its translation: CASSRSGVGGQPQHF.

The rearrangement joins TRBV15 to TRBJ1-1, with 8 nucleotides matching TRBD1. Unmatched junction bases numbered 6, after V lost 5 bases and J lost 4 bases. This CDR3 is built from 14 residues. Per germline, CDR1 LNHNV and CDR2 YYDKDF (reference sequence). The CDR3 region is CATSWGQVSTEAFF. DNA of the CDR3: TGTGCCACCAGCTGGGGACAGGTGAGCACTGAAGCTTTCTTT.

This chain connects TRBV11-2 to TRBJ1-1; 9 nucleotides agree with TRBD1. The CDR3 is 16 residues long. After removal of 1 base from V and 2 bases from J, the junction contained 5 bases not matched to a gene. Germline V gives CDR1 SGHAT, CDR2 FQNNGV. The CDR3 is CASSLVGTGLNTEAFF. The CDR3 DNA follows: TGTGCCAGCAGCTTAGTGGGGACAGGGCTTAACACTGAAGCTTTCTTT.

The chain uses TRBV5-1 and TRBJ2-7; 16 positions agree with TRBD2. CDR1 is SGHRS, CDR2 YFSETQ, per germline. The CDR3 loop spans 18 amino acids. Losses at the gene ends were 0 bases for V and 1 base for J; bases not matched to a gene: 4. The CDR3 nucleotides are TGCGCCAGCAGCTTGGCCAAGGGACTAGCGGGAGGGTCCTACGAGCAGTACTTC. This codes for CASSLAKGLAGGSYEQYF.

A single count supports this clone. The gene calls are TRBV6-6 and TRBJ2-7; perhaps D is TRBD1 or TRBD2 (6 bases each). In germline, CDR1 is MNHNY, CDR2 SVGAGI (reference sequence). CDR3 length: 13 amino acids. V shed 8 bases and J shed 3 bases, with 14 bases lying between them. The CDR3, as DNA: TGTGCCAGCTCCTCCGGGGGCAACTACGAGCAGTACTTC. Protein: CASSSGGNYEQYF.

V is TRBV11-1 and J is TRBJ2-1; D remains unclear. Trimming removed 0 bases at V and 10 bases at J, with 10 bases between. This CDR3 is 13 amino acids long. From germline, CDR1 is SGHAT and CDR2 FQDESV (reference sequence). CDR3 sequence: CASSLALGGEQFF. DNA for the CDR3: TGTGCCAGCAGCTTAGCGCTCGGTGGAGAGCAGTTCTTC.

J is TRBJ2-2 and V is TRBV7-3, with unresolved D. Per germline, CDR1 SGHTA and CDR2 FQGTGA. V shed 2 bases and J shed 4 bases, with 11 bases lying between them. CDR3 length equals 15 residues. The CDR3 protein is CASSLAGESTGELFF. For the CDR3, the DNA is TGTGCCAGCAGCTTAGCTGGCGAAAGCACCGGGGAGCTGTTTTTT.

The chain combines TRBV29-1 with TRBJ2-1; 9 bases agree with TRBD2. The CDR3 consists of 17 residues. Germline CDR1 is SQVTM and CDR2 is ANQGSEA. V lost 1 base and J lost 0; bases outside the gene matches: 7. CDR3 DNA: TGCAGCGTTGAAGGCCCCAGACTAGCGGCCTCCTACAATGAGCAGTTCTTC. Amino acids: CSVEGPRLAASYNEQFF.

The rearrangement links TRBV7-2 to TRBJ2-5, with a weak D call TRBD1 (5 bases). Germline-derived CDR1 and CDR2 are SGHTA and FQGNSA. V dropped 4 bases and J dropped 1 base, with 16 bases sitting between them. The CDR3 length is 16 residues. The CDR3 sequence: CASSYFPGRGQETQYF. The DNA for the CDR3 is TGTGCCAGCAGCTACTTCCCCGGAAGGGGCCAAGAGACCCAGTACTTC. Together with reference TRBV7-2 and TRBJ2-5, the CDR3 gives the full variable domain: GAGVSQSPSNKVTEKGKDVELRCDPISGHTALYWYRQSLGQGLEFLIYFQGNSAPDKSGLPSDRFSAERTGGSVSTLTIQRTQQEDSAVYLCASSYFPGRGQETQYFGPGTRLLVL.